These 4 T cell receptor beta chains originate from one sample sequenced in a study of beta chain features in type 1 diabetes. Overall study results and limits: Shorter TCRB CDR3s, moderately but significantly so, were found in Type 1 diabetes patients in all four CD4+ subsets.

Of the isolated RNA, all was reverse transcribed, and so the sequenced material was expressed TCRB transcripts. Sequenced by immunoSEQ multiplex PCR; TCRdb stores in-frame clones only, minus some. The table records 300,000 to 400,000 clones, approximately 9.7% of them present only once. Antigens for these TCRs are unknown. The specimen was central memory CD4+ T cells from blood. The origin of the receptors is a man under 40 with type 1 diabetes.

The CDR3 region is CASSESGGPDQPQHF. The CDR3, as DNA: TGTGCCAGCAGTGAATCTGGGGGTCCGGATCAGCCCCAGCATTTT. The chain joins TRBV25-1 to TRBJ1-5; perhaps TRBD1 as D (5 bases). Germline V gene lookup returns CDR1 MGHDK and CDR2 SYGVNS. The CDR3 has 15 residues. V was clipped by 1 base and J by 5 bases, with 12 bases between them.

V gene TRBV4-3 combines with J gene TRBJ1-1, with D tentatively TRBD1 (5 bases). Germline CDR1 is LGHNA and CDR2 is YSLEER. This CDR3 has 13 amino acids. The germline V and J ends were trimmed by 6 bases and 4 bases, with 12 bases remaining between them. The CDR3 loop is CASRPRGGTEAFF. The CDR3 coding sequence is TGCGCCAGCAGGCCCCGGGGGGGCACTGAAGCTTTCTTT.

J is TRBJ1-1 and V is TRBV5-1; TRBD1 matches at 7 bases. V shed 4 bases and J 1 base; nucleotides not matched to a gene: 4. Germline CDR1 is SGHRS and CDR2 is YFSETQ. There are 14 residues in the CDR3. CDR3 sequence: CASSQGQPNTEAFF. DNA for the CDR3: TGCGCCAGCAGCCAGGGACAGCCGAACACTGAAGCTTTCTTT.

This clone was seen a handful of times. This chain links TRBV6-5 with TRBJ2-7, with 7 positions matching TRBD1. V trimming: 2 bases; J trimming: 0 bases; junction bases outside the gene matches: 1. Germline-derived CDR1 and CDR2 are MNHEY and SVGAGI. The length of the CDR3 is 14 residues. This chain's CDR3 is CASSYRDSSYEQYF. CDR3 nucleotides: TGTGCCAGCAGTTACAGGGACAGCTCCTACGAGCAGTACTTC.